Listed below are T cell receptor beta chains from one sample, sequenced in a study of blood T cell repertoires in COVID-19. The table came from immunoSEQ multiplex PCR; TCRdb's copy has only in-frame clones and leaves some out. The sample gives 200,000 to 250,000 clones, approximately 90% of which show up once; 18% is in the top ten. Sequenced sample: peripheral blood. These receptors were obtained from a man over 45 with COVID-19, enrolled during active disease. CDR3s include the opening cysteine and the closing phenylalanine or tryptophan.

v_gene,j_gene,CDR3aa
TRBV29-1,TRBJ1-4,CSVEGTGNEKLFF
TRBV2,TRBJ1-2,CASSQQGEGGYTF
TRBV5-4,TRBJ2-1,CASSPGDRGSYNEQFF
TRBV7-9,TRBJ2-1,CASSLDVGGSYNEQFF
TRBV27,TRBJ1-5,CASSPTGNQPQHF
TRBV5-1,TRBJ1-2,CASSSQGSFNYGYTF
TRBV5-6,TRBJ2-3,CASSWDYRTDTQYF
TRBV19,TRBJ2-3,CASSIGQGSTDTQYF
TRBV10-3,TRBJ2-7,CAISGGGEQYF
TRBV7-2,TRBJ1-2,CASRPGQGDGYTF
TRBV4-2,TRBJ1-3,CASSQDLRAGGNTIYF
TRBV4-1,TRBJ2-1,CASSQGRLDNEQFF
TRBV6-5,TRBJ2-2,CASIGQPYTGELFF
TRBV2,TRBJ2-3,CASRGGVSTDTQYF
TRBV28,TRBJ1-2,CASHGAAGNGYTF
TRBV3-1/TRBV3-2,TRBJ2-3,CASSRPGRADTQYF
TRBV4-3,TRBJ2-1,CASSQSGEQFF
TRBV9,TRBJ2-2,CASSALGTSGKNTGELFF
TRBV10-2,TRBJ2-2,CASRLDRRDTGELFF
TRBV24-1,TRBJ2-3,CATSLAGSTDTQYF
TRBV10-1,TRBJ2-2,CASSSGGPNTGELFF
TRBV7-2,TRBJ1-5,CASSSQGDQPQHF
TRBV3-1/TRBV3-2,TRBJ1-1,CASSHGTWSTEAFF
TRBV7-9,TRBJ2-2,CASSRDRVTGELFF
TRBV12-3/TRBV12-4,TRBJ2-7,CASSFRGSYEQYF
TRBV19,TRBJ2-3,CASSISGVLSTDTQYF
TRBV19,TRBJ2-1,CASIEREGGNEQFF
TRBV6-2/TRBV6-3,TRBJ2-5,CASSYDTWQRGEETQYF
TRBV21-1,TRBJ1-5,CASGLQGAAQPQHF
TRBV7-2,TRBJ2-7,CASSHQGGESYEQYF
TRBV21-1,TRBJ1-2,CASSKERSGSHGYTF